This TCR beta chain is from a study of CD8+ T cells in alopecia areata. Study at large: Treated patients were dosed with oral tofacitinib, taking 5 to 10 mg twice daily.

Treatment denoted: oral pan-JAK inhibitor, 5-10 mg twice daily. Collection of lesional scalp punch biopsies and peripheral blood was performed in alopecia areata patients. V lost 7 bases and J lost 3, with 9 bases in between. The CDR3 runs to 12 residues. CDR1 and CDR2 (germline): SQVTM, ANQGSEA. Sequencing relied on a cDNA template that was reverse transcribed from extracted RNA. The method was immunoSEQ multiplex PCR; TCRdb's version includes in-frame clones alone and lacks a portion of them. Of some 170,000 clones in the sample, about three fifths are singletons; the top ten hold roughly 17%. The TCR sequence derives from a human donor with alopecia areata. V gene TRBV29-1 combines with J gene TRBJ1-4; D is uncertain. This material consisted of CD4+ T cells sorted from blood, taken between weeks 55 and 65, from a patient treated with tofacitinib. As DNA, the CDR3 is TGCAGCGGATGTGGAGCTAATGAAAAACTGTTTTTT. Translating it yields CSGCGANEKLFF.